This T cell receptor (beta chain) was recovered during a study of blood T cell repertoires in COVID-19. V gave up 3 bases and J gave up 2 bases, with 14 bases separating them. CDR3 size: 14 residues. In germline, CDR1 is DFQATT, CDR2 SNEGSKA (reference sequence). How the authors handled the data: Estimation of nucleated cell counts was performed using reference gene primer amplification. The data were produced by immunoSEQ multiplex PCR, yet TCRdb's version contains in-frame clones alone and is incomplete. V and J calls and clone size are copied from that table; D and trimming were computed from the DNA. This sample has fewer than 400,000 clones; under 90% occur once, and the top ten carry 4.5% to 6.5%. The study assigned cohorts using participant-reported clinical history.

The sequence derives from a man between 60 and 75 years old who had recovered from COVID-19. Sample: PBMCs or T cells enriched from blood (not recorded which). The chain recombines TRBV20-1 with TRBJ2-7, with D possibly matching TRBD1 (5 bases). This CDR3 is CSASGRTTPYEQYF. CDR3 in DNA: TGCAGTGCTAGTGGCCGGACAACTCCCTACGAGCAGTACTTC.